What follows is one TCR beta chain and its context. This CDR3 spans 17 amino acids. Germline CDR1 and CDR2: MNHEY and SMNVEV (reference sequence). This sample stems from a study of immune characterization of retroperitoneal liposarcoma. TCRdb re-analysed the PCR reads in MiXCR, keeping a single row per CDR3 protein. The sample yields around 13,000 distinct CDR3 sequences, 40% to 50% seen once. V gene TRBV27 combines with J gene TRBJ2-1; D is perhaps TRBD2 (6 bases). The better agreement between TRBJ2-7 and the DNA end casts doubt on the J call. This receptor was taken from a female donor with retroperitoneal liposarcoma. Sequenced material: tumor tissue. The CDR3 is CASSLLKGGSHLGEQYF. The CDR3 DNA reads as TGTGCCAGCAGTTTATTAAAAGGAGGGAGCCACTTGGGAGAGCAGTACTTC.